This is a list of T cell receptor beta chains from one sample in a study of PD-L1 blockade in urothelial cancer. The repertoire was sequenced with immunoSEQ multiplex PCR; TCRdb's copy has only in-frame clones and lacks some. This table has more than 60,000 clones, about 88% appearing once. The sample was PBMCs, taken around atezolizumab (anti-PD-L1) treatment. These receptors were collected from a man aged 55 to 70 with urothelial cancer. CDR3s include the opening cysteine and the closing phenylalanine or tryptophan. The D gene is left open where the match is weak. Not all rows give a size; the values are once, few, many and, for expanded clones, a class.

clone_size	v_call	j_call	d_call	cdr3_aa	cdr3_nt
NA	TRBV30	TRBJ2-7	NA	CAWSIGGEQYF	TGTGCCTGGAGTATCGGCGGAGAGCAGTACTTC
NA	TRBV28	TRBJ2-5	NA	CASSPSPPQGSGETQYF	TGTGCCAGCAGTCCCAGCCCCCCACAGGGATCAGGGGAGACCCAGTACTTC
NA	TRBV7-9	TRBJ1-4	TRBD1	CASSPQGAPREKLFF	TGTGCCAGCAGCCCTCAGGGGGCGCCCCGAGAAAAACTGTTTTTT
NA	TRBV9	TRBJ1-1	NA	CASSVAEGGNTEAFF	TGTGCCAGCAGCGTAGCGGAGGGAGGGAACACTGAAGCTTTCTTT
NA	TRBV4-1	TRBJ2-7	NA	CASSQGKVGGGGRLSYEQYF	TGCGCCAGCAGCCAAGGAAAAGTAGGAGGGGGAGGGCGCCTCTCCTACGAGCAGTACTTC
NA	TRBV27	TRBJ1-2	TRBD1	CASSLTGGPGYGYTF	TGTGCCAGCAGCCTGACAGGGGGCCCGGGGTATGGCTACACCTTC
NA	TRBV28	TRBJ2-7	TRBD1	CASGGQGRYEQYF	TGTGCCAGCGGAGGACAGGGACGATACGAGCAGTACTTC
NA	TRBV27	TRBJ2-7	NA	CASSFIPRPVAGVYEQYF	TGTGCCAGCAGTTTTATCCCTCGACCGGTTGCGGGTGTCTACGAGCAGTACTTC
NA	TRBV10-3	TRBJ2-5	TRBD1	CAISGGQGETQYF	TGTGCCATCAGTGGGGGACAGGGAGAGACCCAGTACTTC
NA	TRBV30	TRBJ1-2	TRBD1	CAWPGQGEDGYTF	TGTGCCTGGCCGGGACAGGGGGAGGATGGCTACACCTTC
NA	TRBV2	TRBJ2-7	NA	CASSAGGWYEQYF	TGTGCCAGCAGTGCCGGGGGTTGGTACGAGCAGTACTTC
NA	TRBV27	TRBJ2-1	TRBD2	CASSLYQSGGPSYNEQFF	TGTGCCAGCAGCCTTTATCAATCGGGAGGGCCCTCCTACAATGAGCAGTTCTTC
NA	TRBV5-6	TRBJ1-2	NA	CASSLVRGSYGYTF	TGTGCCAGCAGCTTAGTACGGGGTTCCTATGGCTACACCTTC
NA	TRBV2	TRBJ2-2	NA	CASWSSRSNTGELFF	TGTGCCAGCTGGTCTAGCAGATCGAACACCGGGGAGCTGTTTTTT
NA	TRBV7-8	TRBJ2-7	NA	CASSPDRSYEQYF	TGTGCCAGCAGCCCCGACAGGTCCTACGAGCAGTACTTC
NA	TRBV6-1	TRBJ1-4	NA	CASSEGGNGEKLFF	TGTGCCAGCAGTGAGGGGGGGAATGGTGAAAAACTGTTTTTT
many	TRBV5-1	TRBJ2-7	NA	CASSYNQGPEQYF	TGCGCCAGCAGCTACAATCAGGGTCCCGAGCAGTACTTC
NA	TRBV18	TRBJ1-2	TRBD1	CASSQTAPTGTNYGYTF	TGTGCCAGCTCACAAACCGCCCCGACAGGGACTAACTATGGCTACACCTTC
NA	TRBV9	TRBJ2-7	NA	CASSVGLATYEQYF	TGTGCCAGCAGCGTAGGTCTAGCGACCTACGAGCAGTACTTC
NA	TRBV7-6	TRBJ2-1	NA	CASSGGVSYNEQFF	TGTGCCAGCAGCGGAGGGGTCTCCTACAATGAGCAGTTCTTC
few	TRBV25-1	TRBJ2-5	TRBD1	CASSESRGQGVTQYF	TGTGCCAGCAGTGAATCGAGGGGGCAGGGGGTGACCCAGTACTTC
NA	TRBV18	TRBJ2-5	TRBD2	CASSPSLGGETQYF	TGTGCCAGCTCACCATCGCTGGGGGGGGAGACCCAGTACTTC
NA	TRBV5-6	TRBJ2-7	NA	CASSLGPSSGEQYF	TGTGCCAGCAGCTTGGGTCCTAGCTCAGGCGAGCAGTACTTC
NA	TRBV9	TRBJ1-6	NA	CASSTEGQGGSPLHF	TGTGCCAGCAGCACCGAAGGGCAAGGGGGATCACCCCTCCACTTT
NA	TRBV19	TRBJ1-4	TRBD1	CASSSGQGTVAFNEKLFF	TGTGCCAGTAGTTCGGGACAGGGGACCGTCGCCTTTAATGAAAAACTGTTTTTT
NA	TRBV7-2	TRBJ2-7	TRBD2	CASSLALASGSYEQYF	TGTGCCAGCAGCTTAGCGTTGGCTAGCGGCTCCTACGAGCAGTACTTC
NA	TRBV5-1	TRBJ2-7	TRBD1	CASSHLVPGQGTYTYEQYF	TGCGCCAGCAGCCATTTAGTCCCGGGACAGGGCACCTACACCTACGAGCAGTACTTC